One sample yielded the 11 T cell receptor beta chains listed below, sequenced in a study of cytomegalovirus exposure and HLA in healthy donors. It was with 60 Vbeta and 13 Jbeta primers that the PCR ran. The assay was immunoSEQ multiplex PCR, and TCRdb's table has in-frame clones only and misses some. Here the sample spans 150,000 to 200,000 clones, around 75% being singletons. Sequencing was performed on PBMCs. All receptors derive from a woman in her 30s in good health and CMV-seronegative.

This clone came up a few times. The CDR3 region has the DNA TGTGCCATCTGGGCTTCGGGGAACTATGGCTACACCTTC. Translation: CAIWASGNYGYTF. The V call is TRBV10-3, the J call TRBJ1-2; D not certain. V shed 8 bases and J shed 2 bases, with 12 bases lying between them. This CDR3 spans 13 amino acids. Germline CDR1 reads ENHRY; CDR2 reads SYGVKD.

This clone has just a few counts. This chain joins TRBV27 and TRBJ1-2; D ambiguous. Per the germline V gene, CDR1 is MNHEY and CDR2 is SMNVEV (reference sequence). This CDR3 is built from 15 residues. V was clipped by 8 bases and J by 7 bases, with 23 bases between them. CDR3 coding DNA: TGTGCCAGCGCTAAAGCAGATCTTAGTCGGGGTGGCTACACCTTC. The encoded protein is CASAKADLSRGGYTF.

J is TRBJ1-2 and V is TRBV27, with 7 bases that match TRBD1. Germline V gene data show CDR1 as MNHEY and CDR2 as SMNVEV (reference sequence). Trimming took 6 bases from V and 1 from J; bases not matched to a gene: 17. CDR3 size: 18 residues. The CDR3 loop reads CASRMLTGPQKGNYGYTF. CDR3 nucleotides: TGTGCCAGCAGGATGTTGACAGGGCCCCAGAAGGGTAACTATGGCTACACCTTC.

The gene calls are TRBV7-2 and TRBJ1-5; D remains unclear. The CDR3 contains 14 residues. V lost 0 bases, J lost 0 bases, and 3 bases lay in between. Germline loops: CDR1 SGHTA, CDR2 FQGNSA. The DNA for the CDR3 is TGTGCCAGCAGCTTAGCGTATAGCAATCAGCCCCAGCATTTT. Protein product: CASSLAYSNQPQHF.

The gene calls are TRBV7-3 and TRBJ2-1, with 9 bases lining up with TRBD1. CDR3 size: 18 residues. Germline CDR1 and CDR2: SGHTA and FQGTGA. V lost 5 bases and J lost 0; bases outside the gene matches: 11. The CDR3 DNA is TGTGCCAGCAGCGCGGACAGGGGTCGTAGGTACTCCTACAATGAGCAGTTCTTC. Its translation is CASSADRGRRYSYNEQFF.

This chain uses TRBV6-4 with TRBJ2-5; 9 nucleotides match TRBD2. Near its end, the DNA agrees better with TRBJ2-7, so the J call may be wrong. Germline lookup yields CDR1 MRHNA and CDR2 SNTAGT. The CDR3 sequence is 15 residues long. The CDR3 here is CASSLGAGGTYEQYF. The CDR3 DNA reads TGTGCCAGCAGTCTTGGTGCGGGAGGGACCTACGAGCAGTACTTC.

The sample holds a few counts of this clone. This sequence joins TRBV7-9 and TRBJ2-2; D gene uncertain. The CDR3 has 12 residues. The V end was cut by 5 bases, the J end by 3 bases, with 4 bases between. In germline, CDR1 is SEHNR, CDR2 FQNEAQ (reference sequence). CDR3 DNA sequence: TGTGCCAGCAGCCTATACACCGGGGAGCTGTTTTTT. It encodes CASSLYTGELFF.

The CDR3 nucleotides read TGCGCCAGCAGCTTGGGGGTGGGGGGCTACAATGAGCAGTTCTTC. Protein product: CASSLGVGGYNEQFF. The rearrangement uses TRBV5-1 and TRBJ2-1, with D possibly being TRBD2 (6 bases). Germline-derived CDR1 and CDR2 are SGHRS and YFSETQ. V was pared by 0 bases and J by 3 bases, with 10 bases between. The CDR3 has 15 residues.

This clone was observed a handful of times. The chain is built from TRBV4-1 and TRBJ1-5, with 7 bases lining up with TRBD1. V shed 1 base and J 2 bases; nucleotides not matched to a gene: 14. CDR3 size: 19 residues. Looked up from germline, CDR1 is MGHRA and CDR2 is YSYEKL. CDR3 protein: CASSQGGARGIVGNQPQHF. In nucleotides, the CDR3 is TGCGCCAGCAGCCAAGGGGGGGCCAGGGGGATTGTTGGCAATCAGCCCCAGCATTTT.

The gene calls are TRBV6-1 and TRBJ1-6; D is ambiguous. The germline gives CDR1 MNHNS, CDR2 SASEGT. The CDR3 loop spans 13 amino acids. V was trimmed by 7 bases and J by 8 bases, leaving 12 bases between them. The CDR3 sequence: CASTPTVYSPLHF. The CDR3 nucleotides read TGTGCCAGCACCCCCACAGTGTATTCACCCCTCCACTTT.

The chain uses TRBV9 and TRBJ1-4, with 11 nucleotides matching TRBD1. With V trimmed by 0 bases and J by 8 bases, 3 bases remained unmatched. CDR3 length: 15 residues. CDR1 and CDR2 from the germline V gene are SGDLS and YYNGEE. CDR3 coding DNA: TGTGCCAGCAGCGTAGCTGGGACAGGGGGGGAAAAACTGTTTTTT. Translation: CASSVAGTGGEKLFF.